One and the same sample provided the 4 T cell receptor beta chains below, sequenced in a study of T-cell memory formation after mild COVID-19. In TCRdb, the 5' RACE reads were re-called with MiXCR into one record per CDR3 protein. The sample has 390,000 or so distinct CDR3 sequences, about 17% seen once. The source material was PBMCs or a T cell subset sorted from them (not recorded which). The receptor source for this set is a man between 18 and 29 years old who had mild COVID-19 (a few samples of this study predate the infection). Cell type and time point are not known.

This clonotype was picked up a small number of times. The CDR3 here is CASSLSGGDNSPLHF. The DNA for the CDR3 is TGTGCCAGCAGTTTGTCCGGGGGAGATAATTCACCCCTCCACTTT. The chain has TRBV6-5 and TRBJ1-6; a weak D match, TRBD1 (5 bases). The CDR3 length is 15 residues. V lost 4 bases and J 5 bases, leaving 12 bases between the germline ends. The V gene's germline CDR1 is MNHEY and CDR2 SVGAGI.

This clonotype was counted between two and nine times. The chain couples TRBV20-1 to TRBJ2-2; D is ambiguous. The V gene's germline CDR1 is DFQATT and CDR2 SNEGSKA (reference sequence). Trimming left V 2 bases short and J 6 bases short, with 13 bases between. The CDR3 is 14 amino acids. DNA of the CDR3: TGCAGTGCTAGAATAGAAAGCGCTCCCGGGGAGCTGTTTTTT. This gives the protein CSARIESAPGELFF.

This clonotype was found a few times. V gene TRBV5-1 combines with J gene TRBJ1-1; D perhaps matches TRBD1 (5 bases). The V and J ends lost 4 bases and 11 bases respectively, with 18 bases between them. CDR1 and CDR2 (germline): SGHRS, YFSETQ. The CDR3 length is 13 residues. The CDR3 loop is CASSLLAGDGAFF. The CDR3, as DNA: TGCGCCAGCAGCCTCTTGGCCGGGGACGGGGCTTTCTTT.

The CDR3 DNA follows: TGTGCCAGCAAGGGACTCATCAGGGATGGCTACACCTTC. Its protein is CASKGLIRDGYTF. The J gene is TRBJ1-2, the V gene TRBV12-3 or TRBV12-4; D may be TRBD1 (5 bases). This CDR3 is 13 amino acids long. V was cut by 7 bases and J by 6 bases, with 15 bases left in between.